The present T cell receptor beta chain was sequenced within a study of blood T cell repertoires in COVID-19. Study summary: Acute and convalescent COVID-19 samples came from the United States, Italy and Spain.

The repertoire was sequenced with immunoSEQ multiplex PCR; TCRdb's copy has only in-frame clones and lacks some. Found here are 200,000 or so clones, about nine tenths of them singletons; the top ten hold approximately 2.7%. Adults between roughly 18 and 95 years of age took part from some 25 US areas. The sequence came from a woman in her twenties or thirties who had recovered from COVID-19. The sequencing input was PBMCs or T cells enriched from blood (not recorded which).

The CDR3 region is CASSQDLSSGGVETQYF. In nucleotides, the CDR3 is TGCGCCAGCAGCCAAGATTTGTCTTCGGGGGGTGTAGAGACCCAGTACTTC. This chain connects TRBV4-3 to TRBJ2-5, with 7 bases identical to TRBD2. Trimming removed 0 bases from V and 4 bases from J; junction bases left unmatched: 11. CDR1 and CDR2 from the germline V gene are LGHNA and YSLEER. The CDR3 sequence is 17 residues long.